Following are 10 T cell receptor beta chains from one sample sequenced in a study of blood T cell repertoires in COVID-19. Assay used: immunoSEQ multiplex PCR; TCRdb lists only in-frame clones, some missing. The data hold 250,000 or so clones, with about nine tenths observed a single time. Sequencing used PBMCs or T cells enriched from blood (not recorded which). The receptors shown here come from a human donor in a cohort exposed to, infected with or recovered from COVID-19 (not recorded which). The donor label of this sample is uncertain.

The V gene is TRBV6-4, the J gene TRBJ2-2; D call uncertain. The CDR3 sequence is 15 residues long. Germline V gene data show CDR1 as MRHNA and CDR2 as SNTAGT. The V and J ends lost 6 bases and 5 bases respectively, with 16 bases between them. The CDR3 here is CASSINSHGTGELFF. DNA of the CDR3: TGTGCCAGCAGCATCAACTCGCACGGGACCGGGGAGCTGTTTTTT.

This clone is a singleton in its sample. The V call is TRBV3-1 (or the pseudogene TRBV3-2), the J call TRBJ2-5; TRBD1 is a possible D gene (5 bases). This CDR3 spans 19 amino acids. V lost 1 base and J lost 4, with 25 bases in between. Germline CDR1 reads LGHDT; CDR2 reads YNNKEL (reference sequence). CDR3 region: CASSQGWAFKGLRGETQYF. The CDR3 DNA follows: TGTGCCAGCAGCCAAGGGTGGGCATTTAAGGGGTTAAGGGGAGAGACCCAGTACTTC.

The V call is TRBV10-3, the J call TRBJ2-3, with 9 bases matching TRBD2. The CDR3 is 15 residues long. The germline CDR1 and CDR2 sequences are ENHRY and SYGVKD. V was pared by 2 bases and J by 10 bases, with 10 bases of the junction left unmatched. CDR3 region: CAISEEVGGGASQYF. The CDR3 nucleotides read TGTGCCATCAGTGAGGAAGTGGGCGGGGGGGCATCGCAGTATTTT.

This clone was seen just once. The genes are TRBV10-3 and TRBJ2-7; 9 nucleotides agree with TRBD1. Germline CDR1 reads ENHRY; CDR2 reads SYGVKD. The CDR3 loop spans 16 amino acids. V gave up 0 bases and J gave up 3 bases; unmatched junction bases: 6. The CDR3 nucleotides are TGTGCCATCAGTGAGTCGAAGGGACAGGGAAGCTACGAGCAGTACTTC. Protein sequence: CAISESKGQGSYEQYF.

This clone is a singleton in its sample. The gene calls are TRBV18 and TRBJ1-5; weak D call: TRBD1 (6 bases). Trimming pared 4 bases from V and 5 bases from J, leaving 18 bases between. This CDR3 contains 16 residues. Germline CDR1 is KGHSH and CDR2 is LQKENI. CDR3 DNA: TGTGCCAGCTCACTCTTAAGTGGGGGCACGGATCAGCCCCAGCATTTT. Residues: CASSLLSGGTDQPQHF.

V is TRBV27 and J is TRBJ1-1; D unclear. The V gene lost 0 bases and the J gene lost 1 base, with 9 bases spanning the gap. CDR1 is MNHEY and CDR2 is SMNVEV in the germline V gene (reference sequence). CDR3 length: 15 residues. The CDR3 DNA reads TGTGCCAGCAGTTTATCCACAGTGGGGAACACTGAAGCTTTCTTT. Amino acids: CASSLSTVGNTEAFF.

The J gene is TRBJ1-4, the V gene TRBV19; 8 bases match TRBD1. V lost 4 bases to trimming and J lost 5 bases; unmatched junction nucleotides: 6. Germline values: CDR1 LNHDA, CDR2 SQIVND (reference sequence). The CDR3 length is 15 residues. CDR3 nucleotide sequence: TGTGCCAGTAGTACCCACAGGGGGGCAAATGAAAAACTGTTTTTT. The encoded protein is CASSTHRGANEKLFF.

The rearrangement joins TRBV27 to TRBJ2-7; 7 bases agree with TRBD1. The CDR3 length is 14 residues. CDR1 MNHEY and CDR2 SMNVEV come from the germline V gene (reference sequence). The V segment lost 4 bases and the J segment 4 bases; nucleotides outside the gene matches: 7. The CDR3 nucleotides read TGTGCCAGCAGTTCACAGGGGACCCCTTACGAGCAGTACTTC. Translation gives CASSSQGTPYEQYF.

The CDR3 DNA follows: TGCAGCGCCTCAGAGCGGATGAATGAAAAACTGTTTTTT. Translation: CSASERMNEKLFF. The chain joins TRBV29-1 to TRBJ1-4; D is uncertain. The CDR3 is 13 amino acids. Trimming left V 7 bases short and J 5 bases short, with 14 bases between. Germline loops: CDR1 SQVTM, CDR2 ANQGSEA.

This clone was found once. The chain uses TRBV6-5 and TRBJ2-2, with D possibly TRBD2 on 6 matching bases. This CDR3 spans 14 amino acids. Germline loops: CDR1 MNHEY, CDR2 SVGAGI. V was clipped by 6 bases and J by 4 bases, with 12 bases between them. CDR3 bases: TGTGCCAGCAGCATCGTGGGGGGCACCGGGGAGCTGTTTTTT. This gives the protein CASSIVGGTGELFF.